This T cell receptor beta chain was documented in a study of Graves' ophthalmopathy and Graves' hyperthyroidism. This clonotype has only a few counts. Per the germline V gene, CDR1 is PRHDT and CDR2 is FYEKMQ (reference sequence). The CDR3 is 18 amino acids. The V segment lost 5 bases and the J segment 1 base; nucleotides outside the gene matches: 13. The stable label applied to hyperthyroidism with no ophthalmopathy within 18 months of follow-up. Symptoms, serum thyroxine and TRAb, thyroid ultrasound, and orbital computed tomography formed the diagnostic basis. RNA transcripts yielded amplified TCR beta CDR3 regions. In the first round, RT-PCR was carried out with HTBI primers, and a multiplex PCR formed the second round. TCRdb reprocessed the multiplex PCR reads via MiXCR and lists one record per CDR3 protein. This table has 350,000 to 450,000 distinct CDR3 sequences, around 20% appearing once.

The genes are TRBV13 and TRBJ2-5; 10 bases align to TRBD1. The sequence was obtained from a woman younger than 30 with stable Graves' hyperthyroidism. The source material was peripheral blood. This CDR3 is CASSRDRGTLALQETQYF. CDR3 DNA sequence: TGTGCCAGCAGCAGGGACAGGGGCACGCTAGCGCTCCAAGAGACCCAGTACTTC.